The present T cell receptor (beta chain) was sequenced within a study of T cell repertoires in cytomegalovirus infection. Regarding the study as a whole: Within the response measured ex vivo, HLA-C-restricted CMV-specific TCR beta clonotypes were dominant.

TCRdb processed the reads anew with MiXCR; each CDR3 protein has one entry. The table shows 150,000 to 200,000 distinct CDR3 sequences, with approximately 15% occurring only once. A remark on this clonotype: As yet, its antigen is unknown.

The source of this sequence is a human donor in good health (CMV status not recorded). Some clones in this sample may be carry-over from other donors' samples. The source material was PBMCs.

DNA for the CDR3: TGCAGCGTTGTTACGGGTAACTATGGCTACACCTTC. It encodes CSVVTGNYGYTF. V gene TRBV29-1 combines with J gene TRBJ1-2; no definite D call. The CDR3 extends over 12 amino acids. Trimming left V 4 bases short and J 1 base short, with 7 bases between. The germline V gene has CDR1 SQVTM and CDR2 ANQGSEA.